This TCR beta chain was obtained from a study of control samples from healthy donors and cancer patients. Some clones are missing from TCRdb's copy, which holds only in-frame ones; the method was immunoSEQ multiplex PCR. The table includes more than 95,000 clones, around 87% detected once. CDR3 length equals 13 residues. Germline assignment: CDR1 SEHNR and CDR2 FQNEAQ (reference sequence). V lost 8 bases and J lost 2, with 13 bases in between. This sequence joins TRBV7-9 and TRBJ2-7; D perhaps matches TRBD2 (6 bases). Sequenced material: PBMCs. This receptor was taken from a woman aged 45-65 years with colorectal cancer. The CDR3 loop is CASLSSGAYEQYF. Here the CDR3 DNA reads TGTGCCAGCCTATCGTCGGGGGCCTACGAGCAGTACTTC.